This TCR beta chain appears in the sequencing data of a study of OX40 agonist ivuxolimab in advanced cancers. Across the study: Patients in the trial were receiving intravenous ivuxolimab every 2 weeks, at doses of 0.01 to 10 mg/kg. Cancers in dose escalation were hepatocellular, melanoma, renal cell and head and neck. Partial responses were achieved by three patients: one hepatocellular carcinoma, two cutaneous melanoma. Study-level points and caveats: Doses of 0.1 to 3.0 mg/kg were accompanied by clonal expansion of CD4+ and CD8+ blood T cells by week 6.

In this sample, this clone turned up once. Its antigen is unidentified. Produced via immunoSEQ multiplex PCR; TCRdb's table is partial and in-frame only. The sample shows about 58,000 clones, nearly 90% of them seen only once. This CDR3 comprises 11 residues. Germline-derived CDR1 and CDR2 are SGHDT and YYEEEE. V dropped 2 bases and J dropped 9 bases, with 6 bases sitting between them. The chain carries TRBV5-6 and TRBJ2-1; weak D call: TRBD1 (5 bases). This specimen was CD4+ or CD8+ T cells sorted from blood, taken in a trial of the OX40 agonist ivuxolimab. This receptor was identified in an adult with an advanced solid tumor such as melanoma, head and neck, liver or kidney cancer. CDR3 coding DNA: TGTGCCAGCAGCTTCAGGGCTGAGCAGTTCTTC. It yields the protein CASSFRAEQFF.